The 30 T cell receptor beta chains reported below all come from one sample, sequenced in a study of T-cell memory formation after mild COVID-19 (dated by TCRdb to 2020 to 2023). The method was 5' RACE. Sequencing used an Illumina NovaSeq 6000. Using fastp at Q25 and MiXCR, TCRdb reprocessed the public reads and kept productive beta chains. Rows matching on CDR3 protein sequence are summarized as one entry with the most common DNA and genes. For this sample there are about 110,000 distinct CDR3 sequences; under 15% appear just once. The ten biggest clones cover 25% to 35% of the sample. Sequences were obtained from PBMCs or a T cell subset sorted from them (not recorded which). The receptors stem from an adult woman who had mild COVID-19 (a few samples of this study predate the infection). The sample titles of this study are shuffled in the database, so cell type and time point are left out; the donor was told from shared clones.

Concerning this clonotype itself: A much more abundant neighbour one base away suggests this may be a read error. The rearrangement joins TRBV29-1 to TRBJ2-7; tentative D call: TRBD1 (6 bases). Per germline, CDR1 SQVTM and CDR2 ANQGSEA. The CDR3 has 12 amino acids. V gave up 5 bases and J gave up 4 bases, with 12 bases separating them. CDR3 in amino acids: CSVREGQYEQYF. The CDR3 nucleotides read TGCAGCGTTCGAGAAGGACAGTACGAGCAGTACTTC.

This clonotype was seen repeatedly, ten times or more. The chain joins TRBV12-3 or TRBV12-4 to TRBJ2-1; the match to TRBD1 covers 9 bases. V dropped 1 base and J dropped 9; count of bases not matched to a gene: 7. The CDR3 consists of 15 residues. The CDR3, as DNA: TGTGCCAGCAGTTTAGTTGGGACAGGGTTGGGTGAGCAGTTCTTC. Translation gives CASSLVGTGLGEQFF.

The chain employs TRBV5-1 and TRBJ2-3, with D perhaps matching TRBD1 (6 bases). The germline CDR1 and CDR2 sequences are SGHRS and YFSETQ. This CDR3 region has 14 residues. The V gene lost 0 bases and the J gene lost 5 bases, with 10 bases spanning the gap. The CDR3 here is CASSLAEGVDTQYF. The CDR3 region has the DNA TGCGCCAGCAGCTTGGCCGAGGGGGTAGATACGCAGTATTTT.

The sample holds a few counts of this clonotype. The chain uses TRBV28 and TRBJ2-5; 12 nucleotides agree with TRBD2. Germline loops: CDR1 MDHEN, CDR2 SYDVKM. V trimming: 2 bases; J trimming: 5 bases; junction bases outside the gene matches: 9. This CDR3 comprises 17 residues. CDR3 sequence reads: CASSLPLAGGPGETQYF. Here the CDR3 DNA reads TGTGCCAGCAGTTTACCGCTAGCGGGAGGGCCGGGGGAGACCCAGTACTTC.

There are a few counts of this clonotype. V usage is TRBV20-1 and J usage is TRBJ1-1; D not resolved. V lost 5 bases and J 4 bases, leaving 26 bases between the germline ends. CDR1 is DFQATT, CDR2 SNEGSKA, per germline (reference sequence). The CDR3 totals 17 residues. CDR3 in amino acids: CSALRLSLATLPTEAFF. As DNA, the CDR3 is TGCAGTGCTCTTCGCCTTAGTCTGGCGACACTCCCCACTGAAGCTTTCTTT.

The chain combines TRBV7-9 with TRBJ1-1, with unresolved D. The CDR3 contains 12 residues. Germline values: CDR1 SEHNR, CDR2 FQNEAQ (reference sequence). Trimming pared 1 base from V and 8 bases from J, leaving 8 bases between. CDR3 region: CASSLGSGEAFF. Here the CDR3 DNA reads TGTGCCAGCAGCTTAGGTTCCGGGGAAGCTTTCTTT.

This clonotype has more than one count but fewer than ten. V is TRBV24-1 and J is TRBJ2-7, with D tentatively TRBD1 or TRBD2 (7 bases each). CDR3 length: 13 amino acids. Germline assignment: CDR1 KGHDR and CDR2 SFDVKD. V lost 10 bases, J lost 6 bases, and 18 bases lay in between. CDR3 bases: TGTGCCACGGCAGGGGGACTACCTTTCGAGCAGTACTTC. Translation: CATAGGLPFEQYF.

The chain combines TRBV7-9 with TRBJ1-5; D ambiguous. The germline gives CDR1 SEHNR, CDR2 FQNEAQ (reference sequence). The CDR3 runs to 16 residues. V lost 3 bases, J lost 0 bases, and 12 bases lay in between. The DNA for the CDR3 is TGTGCCAGCAGCTTTACGAGCCGGAATAGCAATCAGCCCCAGCATTTT. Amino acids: CASSFTSRNSNQPQHF.

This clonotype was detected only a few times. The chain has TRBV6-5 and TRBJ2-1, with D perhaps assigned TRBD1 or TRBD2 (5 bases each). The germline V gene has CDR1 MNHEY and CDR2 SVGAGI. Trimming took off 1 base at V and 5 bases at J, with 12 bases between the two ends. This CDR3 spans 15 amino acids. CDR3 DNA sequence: TGTGCCAGCAGTTACTGGAACGGGGCCCACAATGAGCAGTTCTTC. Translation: CASSYWNGAHNEQFF.

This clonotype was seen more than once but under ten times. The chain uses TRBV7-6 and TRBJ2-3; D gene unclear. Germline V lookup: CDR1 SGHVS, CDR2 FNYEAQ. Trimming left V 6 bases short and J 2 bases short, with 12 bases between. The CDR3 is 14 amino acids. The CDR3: CASRDRETTDTQYF. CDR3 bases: TGTGCCAGCAGGGACCGCGAGACCACAGATACGCAGTATTTT.

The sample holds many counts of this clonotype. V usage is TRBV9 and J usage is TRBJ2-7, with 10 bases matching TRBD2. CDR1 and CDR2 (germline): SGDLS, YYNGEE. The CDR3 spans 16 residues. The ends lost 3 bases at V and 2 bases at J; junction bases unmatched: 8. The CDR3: CASSAIGTSATYEQYF. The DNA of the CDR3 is TGTGCCAGCAGCGCAATCGGGACTAGCGCTACCTACGAGCAGTACTTC.

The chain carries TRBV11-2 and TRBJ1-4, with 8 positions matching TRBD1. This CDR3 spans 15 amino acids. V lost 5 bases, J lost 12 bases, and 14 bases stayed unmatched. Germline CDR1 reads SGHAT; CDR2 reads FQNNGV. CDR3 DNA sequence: TGTGCCAGCAGCCCTCCCGGGACAGGTCTCTTCGAACTGTTTTTT. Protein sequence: CASSPPGTGLFELFF.

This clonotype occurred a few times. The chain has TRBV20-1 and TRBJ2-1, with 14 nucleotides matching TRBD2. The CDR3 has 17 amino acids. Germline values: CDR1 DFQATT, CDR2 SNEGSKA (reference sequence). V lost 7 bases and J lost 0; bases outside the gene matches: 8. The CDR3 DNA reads TGCAGTGGCATGGGACTAGCGGGAGCAGTCTCCTACAATGAGCAGTTCTTC. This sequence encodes CSGMGLAGAVSYNEQFF.

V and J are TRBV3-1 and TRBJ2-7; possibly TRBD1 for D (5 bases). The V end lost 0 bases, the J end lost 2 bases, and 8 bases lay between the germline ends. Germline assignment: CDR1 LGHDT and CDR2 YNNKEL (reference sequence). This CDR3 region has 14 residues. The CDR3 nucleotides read TGTGCCAGCAGCCAAGATCGACAGACCTACGAGCAGTACTTC. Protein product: CASSQDRQTYEQYF.

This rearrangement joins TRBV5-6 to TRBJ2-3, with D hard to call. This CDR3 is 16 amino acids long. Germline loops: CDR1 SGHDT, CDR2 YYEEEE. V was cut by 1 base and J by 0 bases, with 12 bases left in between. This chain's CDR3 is CASSLLQDGSTDTQYF. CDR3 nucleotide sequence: TGTGCCAGCAGCTTGCTGCAGGATGGGAGCACAGATACGCAGTATTTT.

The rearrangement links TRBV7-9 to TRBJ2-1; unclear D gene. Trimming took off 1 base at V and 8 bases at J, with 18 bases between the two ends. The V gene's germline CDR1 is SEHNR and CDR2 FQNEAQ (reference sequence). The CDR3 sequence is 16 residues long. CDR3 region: CASSLVGDSFSYEQFF. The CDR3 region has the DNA TGTGCCAGCAGCTTAGTGGGCGACTCCTTCTCCTATGAGCAGTTCTTC.

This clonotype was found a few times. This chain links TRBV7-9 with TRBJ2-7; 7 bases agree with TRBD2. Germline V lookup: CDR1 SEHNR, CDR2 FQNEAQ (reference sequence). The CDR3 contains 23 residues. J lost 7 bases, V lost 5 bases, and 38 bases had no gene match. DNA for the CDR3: TGTGCCAGCAGCCCCCAGGTGGGGGTGGCCAGGGATCGAAGCGGGAAAGGGTATCGGGAGCAGTACTTC. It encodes CASSPQVGVARDRSGKGYREQYF.

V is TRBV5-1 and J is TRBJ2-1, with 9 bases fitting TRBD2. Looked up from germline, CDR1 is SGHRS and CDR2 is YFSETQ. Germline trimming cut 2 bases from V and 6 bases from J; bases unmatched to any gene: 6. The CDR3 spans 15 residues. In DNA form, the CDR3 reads TGCGCCAGCAGCTTTACGGGACTAGCTAGCAATGAGCAGTTCTTC. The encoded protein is CASSFTGLASNEQFF.

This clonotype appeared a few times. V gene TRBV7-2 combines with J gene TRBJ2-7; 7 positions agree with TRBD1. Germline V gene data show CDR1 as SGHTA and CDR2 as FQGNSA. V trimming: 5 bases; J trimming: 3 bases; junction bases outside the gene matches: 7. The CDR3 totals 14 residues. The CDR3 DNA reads TGTGCCAGCAGCGAGACAGGGAACCACTACGAGCAGTACTTC. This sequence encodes CASSETGNHYEQYF.

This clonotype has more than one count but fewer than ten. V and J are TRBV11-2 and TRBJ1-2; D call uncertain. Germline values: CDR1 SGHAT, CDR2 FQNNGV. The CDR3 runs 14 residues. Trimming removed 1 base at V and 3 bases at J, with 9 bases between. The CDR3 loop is CASSLALGDYGYTF. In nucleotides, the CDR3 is TGTGCCAGCAGCTTAGCCCTCGGAGACTATGGCTACACCTTC.

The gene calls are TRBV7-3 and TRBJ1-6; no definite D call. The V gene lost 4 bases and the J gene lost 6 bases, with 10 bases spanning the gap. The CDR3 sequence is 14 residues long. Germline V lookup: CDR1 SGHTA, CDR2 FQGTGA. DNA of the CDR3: TGTGCCAGCAGCTCTGCCGGTCCTAATTCACCCCTCCACTTT. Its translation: CASSSAGPNSPLHF.

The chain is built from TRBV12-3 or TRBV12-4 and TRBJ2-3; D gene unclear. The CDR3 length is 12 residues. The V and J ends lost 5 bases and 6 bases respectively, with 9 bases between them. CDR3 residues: CASSRTADTQYF. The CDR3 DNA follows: TGTGCCAGCAGTAGGACGGCGGATACGCAGTATTTT.

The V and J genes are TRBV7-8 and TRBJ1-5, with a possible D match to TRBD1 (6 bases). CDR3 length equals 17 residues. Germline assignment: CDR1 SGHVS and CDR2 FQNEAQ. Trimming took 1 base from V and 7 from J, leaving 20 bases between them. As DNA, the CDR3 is TGTGCCAGCAGCTTAGACGCAGGGACAATACATGGGCAGCCCCAGCATTTT. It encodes CASSLDAGTIHGQPQHF.

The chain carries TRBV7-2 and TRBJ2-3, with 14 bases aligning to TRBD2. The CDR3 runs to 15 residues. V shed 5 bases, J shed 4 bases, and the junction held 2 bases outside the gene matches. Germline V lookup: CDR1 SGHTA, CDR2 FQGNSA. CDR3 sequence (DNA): TGTGCCAGCAGCCGACTAGCGGGGGGGGCAGATACGCAGTATTTT. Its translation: CASSRLAGGADTQYF.

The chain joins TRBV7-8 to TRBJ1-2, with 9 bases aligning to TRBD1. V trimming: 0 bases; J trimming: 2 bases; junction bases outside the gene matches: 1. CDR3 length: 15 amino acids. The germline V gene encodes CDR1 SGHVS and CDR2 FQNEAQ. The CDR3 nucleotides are TGTGCCAGCAGCTTAGCACAGGGGGCCAACTATGGCTACACCTTC. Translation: CASSLAQGANYGYTF.

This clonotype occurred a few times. The DNA of the CDR3 is TGTGCCAGCAGTTACTCTCTAGCGGGAGAAAGTGAGCAGTTCTTC. This encodes CASSYSLAGESEQFF. The J gene is TRBJ2-1, the V gene TRBV6-6, with TRBD2 matching over 10 bases. V gave up 0 bases and J gave up 9 bases; unmatched junction bases: 5. The CDR3 extends over 15 amino acids. The germline gives CDR1 MNHNY, CDR2 SVGAGI (reference sequence).

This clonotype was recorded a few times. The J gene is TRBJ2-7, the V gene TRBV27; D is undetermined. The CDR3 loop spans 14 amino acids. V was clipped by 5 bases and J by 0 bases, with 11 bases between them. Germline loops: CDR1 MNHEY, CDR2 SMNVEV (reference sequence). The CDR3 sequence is CASSRLTDSYEQYF. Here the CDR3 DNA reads TGTGCCAGCAGTCGCCTGACGGACTCCTACGAGCAGTACTTC.

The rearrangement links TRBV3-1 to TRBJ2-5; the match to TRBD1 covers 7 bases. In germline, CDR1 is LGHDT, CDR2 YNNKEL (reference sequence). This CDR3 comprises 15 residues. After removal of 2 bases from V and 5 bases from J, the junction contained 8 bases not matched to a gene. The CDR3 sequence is CASSQIRGPAETQYF. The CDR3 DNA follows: TGTGCCAGCAGCCAAATAAGGGGGCCGGCGGAGACCCAGTACTTC.

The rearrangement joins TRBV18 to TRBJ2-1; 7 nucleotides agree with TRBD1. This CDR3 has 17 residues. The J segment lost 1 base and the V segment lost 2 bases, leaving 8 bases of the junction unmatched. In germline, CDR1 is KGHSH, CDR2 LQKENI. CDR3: CASSPKGQRGSYNEQFF. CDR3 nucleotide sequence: TGTGCCAGCTCACCAAAGGGACAGAGGGGGTCCTACAATGAGCAGTTCTTC.

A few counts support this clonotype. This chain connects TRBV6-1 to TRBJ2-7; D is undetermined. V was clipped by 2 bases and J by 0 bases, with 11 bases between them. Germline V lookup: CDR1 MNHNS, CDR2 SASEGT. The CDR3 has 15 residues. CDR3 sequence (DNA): TGTGCCAGCAGTGAATCGGGCTATAGCTCCTACGAGCAGTACTTC. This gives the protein CASSESGYSSYEQYF.